The 24 T cell receptor beta chains presented below share a single source sample, sequenced in a study of blood T cell repertoires in COVID-19. Profiling relied on immunoSEQ multiplex PCR, and the TCRdb table lists in-frame clones only, not all of them. The table has roughly 99,000 clones, around 92% seen once. Sequencing was carried out using peripheral blood. The receptors here all came from a man aged 35 to 55 with active or convalescent COVID-19.

The chain recombines TRBV5-4 with TRBJ2-1; 9 positions agree with TRBD2. CDR1 and CDR2 from the germline V gene are SGHNT and YYREEE (reference sequence). This CDR3 contains 15 residues. The junction had 2 bases not matched to a gene; V was cut back by 0 bases and J by 4 bases. The chain's CDR3 is CASSLGLAVYNEQFF. DNA for the CDR3: TGTGCCAGCAGCTTGGGACTAGCGGTTTACAATGAGCAGTTCTTC.

In regard to this clone: Other DNA sequences in the same sample also yield this CDR3. V usage is TRBV30 and J usage is TRBJ2-3; 9 bases agree with TRBD1. The CDR3 totals 14 residues. The V gene's germline CDR1 is GTSNPN and CDR2 SVGIG (reference sequence). J lost 1 base, V lost 1 base, and 0 bases had no gene match. As DNA, the CDR3 is TGTGCCTGGAGTGGACAGGGGGGCACAGATACGCAGTATTTT. Protein: CAWSGQGGTDTQYF.

This CDR3 reads CASSVVGSAGVNTGELFF. The CDR3 bases are TGTGCCAGCAGCGTAGTAGGTTCAGCGGGAGTAAACACCGGGGAGCTGTTTTTT. This rearrangement joins TRBV9 to TRBJ2-2; TRBD2 matches at 8 bases. CDR3 size: 18 residues. V shed 0 bases, J shed 2 bases, and the junction held 9 bases outside the gene matches. Germline V gene data show CDR1 as SGDLS and CDR2 as YYNGEE.

The chain carries TRBV27 and TRBJ1-5; 7 bases line up with TRBD1. With 5 bases clipped from V and 2 bases from J, the junction kept 12 bases outside the gene matches. The germline CDR1 and CDR2 sequences are MNHEY and SMNVEV (reference sequence). The CDR3 is 17 amino acids. The CDR3 region is CASSGAQGSVGNQPQHF. The CDR3 DNA sequence: TGTGCCAGCAGTGGGGCACAGGGGAGTGTCGGCAATCAGCCCCAGCATTTT.

The CDR3 reads CAGRPVGLTEAFF. The CDR3 DNA reads as TGCGCCGGGAGACCGGTTGGGTTAACTGAAGCTTTCTTT. The chain links TRBV5-1 to TRBJ1-1, with unresolved D. CDR1 SGHRS and CDR2 YFSETQ come from the germline V gene. The CDR3 contains 13 residues. The V gene lost 10 bases and the J gene lost 5 bases, with 18 bases spanning the gap.

V is TRBV25-1 and J is TRBJ2-1; no clear D gene. The V and J ends lost 4 bases and 8 bases respectively, with 6 bases between them. The CDR3 consists of 11 residues. The V gene's germline CDR1 is MGHDK and CDR2 SYGVNS. The DNA of the CDR3 is TGTGCCAGCAGTGGGGCAGATGAGCAGTTCTTC. It encodes CASSGADEQFF.

With regard to this clone: The sample contains more than one DNA sequence encoding this CDR3. V usage is TRBV6-5 and J usage is TRBJ2-1, with 10 nucleotides matching TRBD2. The length of the CDR3 is 14 residues. J lost 4 bases, V lost 5 bases, and 2 bases had no gene match. The germline V gene encodes CDR1 MNHEY and CDR2 SVGAGI. CDR3: CASSRTSGYNEQFF. CDR3 nucleotides: TGTGCCAGCAGTCGGACTAGCGGATACAATGAGCAGTTCTTC.

The chain carries TRBV5-1 and TRBJ2-7; 7 bases fit TRBD2. The V and J ends lost 0 bases and 2 bases, in that order; junction bases with no gene match: 2. In germline, CDR1 is SGHRS, CDR2 YFSETQ. The CDR3 extends over 14 amino acids. The CDR3 DNA is TGCGCCAGCAGCTTGGGGGAGGGGACCTACGAGCAGTACTTC. Translation: CASSLGEGTYEQYF.

The genes are TRBV7-2 and TRBJ2-2; TRBD2 aligns across 7 bases. CDR1 SGHTA and CDR2 FQGNSA come from the germline V gene. The CDR3 runs to 14 residues. Trimming removed 3 bases from V and 4 bases from J; junction bases left unmatched: 2. This CDR3 reads CASSLSGATGELFF. The CDR3 DNA reads TGTGCCAGCAGCTTGAGCGGGGCCACCGGGGAGCTGTTTTTT.

The chain recombines TRBV15 with TRBJ2-7, with 7 bases aligning to TRBD1. CDR3 length: 17 residues. V shed 8 bases and J 6 bases; nucleotides not matched to a gene: 22. CDR1 and CDR2 from the germline V gene are LNHNV and YYDKDF (reference sequence). Here the CDR3 DNA reads TGTGCCACCCAACCCTCGACAGGGAACCCCCACACGGTCGAGCAGTACTTC. This translates into CATQPSTGNPHTVEQYF.

This chain connects TRBV11-2 to TRBJ1-1; D possibly corresponds to TRBD1 (5 bases). Looked up from germline, CDR1 is SGHAT and CDR2 is FQNNGV. Trimming left V 4 bases short and J 1 base short, with 7 bases between. The CDR3 consists of 13 residues. CDR3 residues: CASSWGENTEAFF. The DNA of the CDR3 is TGTGCCAGCAGCTGGGGGGAGAACACTGAAGCTTTCTTT. The variable domain in full, completed from reference TRBV11-2 and TRBJ1-1, reads EAGVAQSPRYKIIEKRQSVAFWCNPISGHATLYWYQQILGQGPKLLIQFQNNGVVDDSQLPKDRFSAERLKGVDSTLKIQPAKLEDSAVYLCASSWGENTEAFFGQGTRLTVV.

The rearrangement uses TRBV7-9 and TRBJ1-1; a weak D match, TRBD1 (6 bases). This CDR3 has 15 residues. Germline V lookup: CDR1 SEHNR, CDR2 FQNEAQ (reference sequence). V was clipped by 5 bases and J by 0 bases, with 13 bases between them. The CDR3 nucleotides are TGTGCCAGCAGCGCATGGGGGCAGATGAACACTGAAGCTTTCTTT. The encoded protein is CASSAWGQMNTEAFF.

The chain has TRBV27 and TRBJ1-4, with TRBD1 matching over 7 bases. This CDR3 spans 15 amino acids. The ends lost 6 bases at V and 5 bases at J; junction bases unmatched: 9. Germline V CDR1 and CDR2: MNHEY, SMNVEV (reference sequence). The chain's CDR3 is CASRLTGTANEKLFF. The DNA of the CDR3 is TGTGCCAGCAGGCTAACCGGGACAGCCAATGAAAAACTGTTTTTT.

This clone was recorded a few times. The gene calls are TRBV12-3 or TRBV12-4 and TRBJ2-7, with 9 bases identical to TRBD1. V was clipped by 4 bases and J by 6 bases; unmatched bases: 4. The CDR3 runs to 13 residues. CDR3 in amino acids: CASSWDRDGEQYF. The CDR3 bases are TGTGCCAGCAGTTGGGACAGGGACGGCGAGCAGTACTTC.

V is TRBV11-2 and J is TRBJ1-2, with D unresolved. The ends were cut back, 5 bases at V and 8 bases at J, with 21 bases in the middle. The CDR3 contains 15 residues. The V gene's germline CDR1 is SGHAT and CDR2 FQNNGV. Here the CDR3 reads CASSTARGGLEGYTF. The CDR3 DNA reads as TGTGCCAGCAGCACCGCCCGGGGAGGGCTCGAGGGCTACACCTTC.

The V and J genes are TRBV3-1 (or the pseudogene TRBV3-2) and TRBJ2-3; maybe TRBD2 (6 bases). CDR1 is LGHDT, CDR2 YNNKEL, per germline (reference sequence). The CDR3 consists of 16 residues. Trimming took off 4 bases at V and 0 bases at J, with 14 bases between the two ends. As DNA, the CDR3 is TGTGCCAGCAGCCTGGAGGGACTCGGGAGCACAGATACGCAGTATTTT. Its protein product is CASSLEGLGSTDTQYF.

The gene calls are TRBV5-1 and TRBJ1-2, with 7 bases matching TRBD1. The CDR3 extends over 14 amino acids. Looked up from germline, CDR1 is SGHRS and CDR2 is YFSETQ. Losses at the gene ends were 3 bases for V and 3 bases for J; bases not matched to a gene: 5. As DNA, the CDR3 is TGCGCCAGCAGCTCCCTAGACAGGGACTATGGCTACACCTTC. This sequence encodes CASSSLDRDYGYTF.

This rearrangement joins TRBV6-5 to TRBJ2-7, with no clear D. The CDR3 has 11 residues. Germline CDR1 is MNHEY and CDR2 is SVGAGI. Trimming took 5 bases from V and 3 from J, leaving 5 bases between them. The CDR3 DNA follows: TGTGCCAGCAGTACAGACTACGAGCAGTACTTC. This encodes CASSTDYEQYF.

The chain links TRBV5-1 to TRBJ2-6; D gene uncertain. CDR3 length: 16 residues. Trimming left V 0 bases short and J 0 bases short, with 7 bases between. Germline V CDR1 and CDR2: SGHRS, YFSETQ. The CDR3 DNA follows: TGCGCCAGCAGCTTGGGCCAGTTCTCTGGGGCCAACGTCCTGACTTTC. Protein sequence: CASSLGQFSGANVLTF.

V and J are TRBV4-3 and TRBJ2-3; 9 positions match TRBD2. J lost 6 bases, V lost 2 bases, and 12 bases had no gene match. Per the germline V gene, CDR1 is LGHNA and CDR2 is YSLEER. The CDR3 contains 17 residues. CDR3 loop: CASSQRTPSGMGDTQYF. CDR3 sequence (DNA): TGCGCCAGCAGCCAACGCACCCCTAGCGGGATGGGGGATACGCAGTATTTT.

The chain links TRBV25-1 to TRBJ2-5, with 15 bases matching TRBD2. This CDR3 contains 16 residues. J lost 1 base, V lost 8 bases, and 5 bases had no gene match. Germline-derived CDR1 and CDR2 are MGHDK and SYGVNS. The CDR3 reads CASCGLAGGIQETQYF. DNA of the CDR3: TGTGCCAGCTGCGGACTAGCGGGAGGGATCCAAGAGACCCAGTACTTC.

The V and J genes are TRBV5-1 and TRBJ2-2, with a weak D call TRBD2 (7 bases). Germline assignment: CDR1 SGHRS and CDR2 YFSETQ. The V gene lost 6 bases and the J gene lost 2 bases, with 17 bases spanning the gap. CDR3 length: 16 amino acids. CDR3 DNA sequence: TGCGCCAGCACGGGGGGCGCGACTCCCAACACCGGGGAGCTGTTTTTT. This sequence encodes CASTGGATPNTGELFF.

The J gene is TRBJ2-7, the V gene TRBV9; TRBD1 aligns across 9 bases. The CDR3 runs 14 residues. Germline trimming cut 5 bases from V and 6 bases from J; bases unmatched to any gene: 9. CDR1 and CDR2 (germline): SGDLS, YYNGEE. In nucleotides, the CDR3 is TGTGCCAGCAGTTACGGACAGGGGCTAAGCGAGCAGTACTTC. This codes for CASSYGQGLSEQYF.

The chain joins TRBV19 to TRBJ2-6, with D possibly being TRBD1 (6 bases). The CDR3 runs 17 residues. Germline-derived CDR1 and CDR2 are LNHDA and SQIVND (reference sequence). V gave up 3 bases and J gave up 0 bases, with 12 bases separating them. The DNA for the CDR3 is TGTGCCAGTAGTATCGGGAACAGGGCCTCTGGGGCCAACGTCCTGACTTTC. It is translated as CASSIGNRASGANVLTF.